This T cell receptor beta chain was captured in a study of human T cells and chemical hapten exposure. Documented time point: patch test 1, 2 weeks after DPC sensitization. This sample's treatment: therapeutic diphenylcyclopropenone sensitization with weekly scalp DPC. By proportion, this clonotype is medium-sized (0.01 to 0.1%). Its cognate antigen is unknown. General study findings and limits: The formation of large CDR3 similarity clusters by expanded TCRs significantly exceeded that of controls.

A single record per CDR3 protein comes from TCRdb applying MiXCR to the RACE reads. The data contain over 11,000 distinct CDR3 sequences, roughly 15% of them seen just once; the ten biggest clones take up more than 5.5%. The germline CDR1 and CDR2 sequences are MNHEY and SMNVEV (reference sequence). Trimming took 6 bases from V and 6 from J, leaving 8 bases between them. This CDR3 contains 11 residues. The source is a woman aged 30 to 39 with alopecia areata. Some clones in this sample may be carry-over from other donors' samples. Sample: whole blood, taken in connection with sensitization to the hapten diphenylcyclopropenone (DPC). The gene calls are TRBV27 and TRBJ1-1; D not resolved. This chain's CDR3 is CASSRKAEAFF. CDR3 in DNA: TGTGCCAGCAGCAGGAAGGCTGAAGCTTTCTTT.